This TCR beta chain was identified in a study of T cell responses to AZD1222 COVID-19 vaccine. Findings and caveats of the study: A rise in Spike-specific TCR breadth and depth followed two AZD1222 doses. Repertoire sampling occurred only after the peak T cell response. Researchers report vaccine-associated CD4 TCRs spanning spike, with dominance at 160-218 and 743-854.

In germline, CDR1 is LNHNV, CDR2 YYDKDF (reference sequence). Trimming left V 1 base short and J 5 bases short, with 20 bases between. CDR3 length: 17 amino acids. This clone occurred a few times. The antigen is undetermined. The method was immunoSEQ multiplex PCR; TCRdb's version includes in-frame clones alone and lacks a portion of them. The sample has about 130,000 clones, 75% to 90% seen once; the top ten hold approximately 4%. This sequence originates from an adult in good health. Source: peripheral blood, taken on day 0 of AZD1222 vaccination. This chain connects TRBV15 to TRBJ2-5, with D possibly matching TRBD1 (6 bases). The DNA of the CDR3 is TGTGCCACCAGCAGAGGTCAGGGGTACCGGAGAGGGGAGACCCAGTACTTC. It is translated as CATSRGQGYRRGETQYF.